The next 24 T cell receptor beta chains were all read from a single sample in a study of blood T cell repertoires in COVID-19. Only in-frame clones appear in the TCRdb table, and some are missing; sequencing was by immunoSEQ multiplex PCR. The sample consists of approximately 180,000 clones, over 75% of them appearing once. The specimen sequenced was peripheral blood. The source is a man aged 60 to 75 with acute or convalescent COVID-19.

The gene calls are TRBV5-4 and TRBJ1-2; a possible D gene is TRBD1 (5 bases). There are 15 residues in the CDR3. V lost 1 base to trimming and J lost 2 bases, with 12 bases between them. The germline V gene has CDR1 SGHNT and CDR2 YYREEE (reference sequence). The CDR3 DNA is TGTGCCAGCAGCTTGCCCCGGCAGGGCAACTATGGCTACACCTTC. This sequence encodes CASSLPRQGNYGYTF.

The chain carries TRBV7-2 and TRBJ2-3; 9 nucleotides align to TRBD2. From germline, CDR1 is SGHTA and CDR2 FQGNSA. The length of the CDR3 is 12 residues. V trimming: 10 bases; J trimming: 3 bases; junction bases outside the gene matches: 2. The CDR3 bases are TGTGCCATAGGACTAGCGACAGATACGCAGTATTTT. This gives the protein CAIGLATDTQYF.

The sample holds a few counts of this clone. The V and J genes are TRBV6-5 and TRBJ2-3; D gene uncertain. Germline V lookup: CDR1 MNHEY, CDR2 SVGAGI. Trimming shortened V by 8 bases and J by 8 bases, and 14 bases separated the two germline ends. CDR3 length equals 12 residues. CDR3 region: CASLVPPGTQYF. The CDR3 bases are TGTGCCAGCTTGGTGCCACCCGGTACGCAGTATTTT.

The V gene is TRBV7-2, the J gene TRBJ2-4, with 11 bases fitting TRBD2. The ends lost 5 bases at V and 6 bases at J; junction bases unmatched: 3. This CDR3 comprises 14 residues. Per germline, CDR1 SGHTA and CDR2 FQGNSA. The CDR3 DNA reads TGTGCCAGCAGCGTCGGACTAGCGGGAAACATTCAGTACTTC. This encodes CASSVGLAGNIQYF.

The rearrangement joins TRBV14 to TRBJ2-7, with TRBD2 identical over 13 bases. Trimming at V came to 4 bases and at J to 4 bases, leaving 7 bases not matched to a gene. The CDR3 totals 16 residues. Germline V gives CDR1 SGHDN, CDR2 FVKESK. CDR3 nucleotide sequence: TGTGCCAGCAGCCGGACGACTAGCGGGAGGATTTACGAGCAGTACTTC. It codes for CASSRTTSGRIYEQYF.

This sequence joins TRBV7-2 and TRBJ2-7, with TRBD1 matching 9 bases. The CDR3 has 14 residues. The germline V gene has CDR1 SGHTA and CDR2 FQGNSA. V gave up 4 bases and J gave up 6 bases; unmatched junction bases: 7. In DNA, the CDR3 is TGTGCCAGCAGCTCAACAGGGGGCAGGAGCGAGCAGTACTTC. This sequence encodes CASSSTGGRSEQYF. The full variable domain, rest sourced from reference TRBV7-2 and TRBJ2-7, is GAGVSQSPSNKVTEKGKDVELRCDPISGHTALYWYRQSLGQGLEFLIYFQGNSAPDKSGLPSDRFSAERTGGSVSTLTIQRTQQEDSAVYLCASSSTGGRSEQYFGPGTRLTVT.

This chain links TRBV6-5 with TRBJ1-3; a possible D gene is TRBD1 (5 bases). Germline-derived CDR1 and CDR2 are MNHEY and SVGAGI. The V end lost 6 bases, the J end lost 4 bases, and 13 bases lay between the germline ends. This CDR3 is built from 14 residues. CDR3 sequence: CASRLGGGGNTIYF. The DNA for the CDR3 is TGTGCCAGCAGGCTCGGGGGTGGAGGAAACACCATATATTTT.

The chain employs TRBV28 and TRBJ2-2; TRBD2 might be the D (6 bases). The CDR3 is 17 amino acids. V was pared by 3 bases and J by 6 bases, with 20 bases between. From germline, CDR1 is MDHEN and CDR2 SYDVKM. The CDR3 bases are TGTGCCAGCAGTTTGGAGGGGAACGGGAAGACGGCCGGGGAGCTGTTTTTT. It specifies CASSLEGNGKTAGELFF.

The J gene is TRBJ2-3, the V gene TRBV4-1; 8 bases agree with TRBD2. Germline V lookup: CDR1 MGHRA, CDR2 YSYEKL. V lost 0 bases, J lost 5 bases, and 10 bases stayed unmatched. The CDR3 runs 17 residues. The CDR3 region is CASSQDKTLAGEDTQYF. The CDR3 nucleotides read TGCGCCAGCAGCCAAGATAAAACGCTAGCGGGTGAAGATACGCAGTATTTT.

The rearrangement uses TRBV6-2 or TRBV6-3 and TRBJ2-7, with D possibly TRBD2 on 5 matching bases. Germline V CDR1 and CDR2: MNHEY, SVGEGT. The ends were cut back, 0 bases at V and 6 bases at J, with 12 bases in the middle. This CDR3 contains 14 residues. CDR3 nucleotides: TGTGCCAGCAGTTACTCCCCTCTGAGGGCCGAGCAGTACTTC. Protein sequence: CASSYSPLRAEQYF.

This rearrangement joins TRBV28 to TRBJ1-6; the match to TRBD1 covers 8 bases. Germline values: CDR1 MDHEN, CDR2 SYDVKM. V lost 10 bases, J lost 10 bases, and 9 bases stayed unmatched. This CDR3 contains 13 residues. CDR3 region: CAISTGVGSPLHF. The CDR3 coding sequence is TGTGCCATTTCGACAGGGGTCGGCTCACCCCTCCACTTT.

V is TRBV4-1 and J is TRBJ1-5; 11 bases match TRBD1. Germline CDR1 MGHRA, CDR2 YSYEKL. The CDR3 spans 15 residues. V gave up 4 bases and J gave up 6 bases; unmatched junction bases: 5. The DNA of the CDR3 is TGCGCCAGCAGCCTCGGGACAGGGGGGCTTCAGCCCCAGCATTTT. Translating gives CASSLGTGGLQPQHF.

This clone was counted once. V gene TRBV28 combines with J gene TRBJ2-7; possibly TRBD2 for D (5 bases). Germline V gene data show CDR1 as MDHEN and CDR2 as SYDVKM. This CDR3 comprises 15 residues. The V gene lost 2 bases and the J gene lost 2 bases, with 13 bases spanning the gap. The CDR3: CASSLPDGLAYEQYF. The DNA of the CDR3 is TGTGCCAGCAGTTTACCCGACGGACTTGCCTACGAGCAGTACTTC.

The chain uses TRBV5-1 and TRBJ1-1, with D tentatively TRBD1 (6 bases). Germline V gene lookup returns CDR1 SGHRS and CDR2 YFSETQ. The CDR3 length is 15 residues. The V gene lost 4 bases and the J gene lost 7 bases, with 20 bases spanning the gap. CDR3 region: CASSTNPGEPSEAFF. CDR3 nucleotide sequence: TGCGCCAGCAGCACGAACCCAGGGGAACCAAGTGAAGCTTTCTTT. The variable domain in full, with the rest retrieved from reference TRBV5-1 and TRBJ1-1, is KAGVTQTPRYLIKTRGQQVTLSCSPISGHRSVSWYQQTPGQGLQFLFEYFSETQRNKGNFPGRFSGRQFSNSRSEMNVSTLELGDSALYLCASSTNPGEPSEAFFGQGTRLTVV.

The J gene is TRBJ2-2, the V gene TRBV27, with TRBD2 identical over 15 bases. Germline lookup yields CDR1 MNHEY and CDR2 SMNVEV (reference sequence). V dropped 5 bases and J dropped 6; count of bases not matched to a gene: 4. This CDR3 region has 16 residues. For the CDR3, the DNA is TGTGCCAGCAGTCATCGGACTAGCGGGAGGGCCGGGGAGCTGTTTTTT. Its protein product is CASSHRTSGRAGELFF.

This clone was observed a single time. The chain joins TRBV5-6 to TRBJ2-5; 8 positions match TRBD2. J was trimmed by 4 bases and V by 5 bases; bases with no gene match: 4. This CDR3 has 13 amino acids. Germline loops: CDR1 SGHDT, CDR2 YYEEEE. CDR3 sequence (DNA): TGTGCCAGCAGGCGACGGGGGGGAGAGACCCAGTACTTC. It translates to CASRRRGGETQYF.

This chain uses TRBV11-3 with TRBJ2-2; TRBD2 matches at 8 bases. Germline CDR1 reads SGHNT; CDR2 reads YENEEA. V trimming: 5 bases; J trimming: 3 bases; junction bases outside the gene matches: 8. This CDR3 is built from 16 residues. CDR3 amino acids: CASSPQAGEYTGELFF. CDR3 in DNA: TGTGCCAGCAGCCCCCAAGCGGGAGAGTACACCGGGGAGCTGTTTTTT. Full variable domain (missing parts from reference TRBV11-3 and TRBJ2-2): EAGVVQSPRYKIIEKKQPVAFWCNPISGHNTLYWYLQNLGQGPELLIRYENEEAVDDSQLPKDRFSAERLKGVDSTLKIQPAELGDSAVYLCASSPQAGEYTGELFFGEGSRLTVL.

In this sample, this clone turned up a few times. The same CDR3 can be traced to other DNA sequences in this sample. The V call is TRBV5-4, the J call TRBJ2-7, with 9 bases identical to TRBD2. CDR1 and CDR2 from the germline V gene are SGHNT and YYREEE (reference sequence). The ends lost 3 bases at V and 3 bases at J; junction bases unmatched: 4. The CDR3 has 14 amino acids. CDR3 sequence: CASSSGTSSYEQYF. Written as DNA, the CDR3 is TGTGCCAGCAGCTCCGGGACTAGCAGCTACGAGCAGTACTTC.

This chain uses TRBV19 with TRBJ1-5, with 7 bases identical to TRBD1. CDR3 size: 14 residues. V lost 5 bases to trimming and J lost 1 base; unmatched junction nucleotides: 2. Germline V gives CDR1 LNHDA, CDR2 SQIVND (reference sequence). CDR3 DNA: TGTGCCAGTAGTGCGACAGGGAGCAATCAGCCCCAGCATTTT. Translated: CASSATGSNQPQHF.

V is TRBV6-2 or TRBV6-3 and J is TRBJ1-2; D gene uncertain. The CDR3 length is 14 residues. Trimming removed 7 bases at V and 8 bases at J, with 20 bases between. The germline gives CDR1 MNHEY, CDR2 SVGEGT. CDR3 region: CASTPFSTKRGYTF. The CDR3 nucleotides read TGTGCCAGCACCCCTTTTTCCACGAAGCGGGGCTACACCTTC.

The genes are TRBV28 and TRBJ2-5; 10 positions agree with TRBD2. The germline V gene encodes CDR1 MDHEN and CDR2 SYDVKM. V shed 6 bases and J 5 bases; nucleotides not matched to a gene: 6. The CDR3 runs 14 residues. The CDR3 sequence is CASRSGRAVETQYF. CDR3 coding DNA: TGTGCCAGCAGGAGCGGGAGGGCCGTGGAGACCCAGTACTTC. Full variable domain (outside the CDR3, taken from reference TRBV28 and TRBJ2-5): DVKVTQSSRYLVKRTGEKVFLECVQDMDHENMFWYRQDPGLGLRLIYFSYDVKMKEKGDIPEGYSVSREKKERFSLILESASTNQTSMYLCASRSGRAVETQYFGPGTRLLVL.

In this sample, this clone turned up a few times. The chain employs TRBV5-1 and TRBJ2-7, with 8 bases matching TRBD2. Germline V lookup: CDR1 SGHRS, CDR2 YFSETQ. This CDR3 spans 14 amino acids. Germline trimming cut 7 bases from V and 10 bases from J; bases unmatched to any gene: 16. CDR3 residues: CASGSGSPLSGQYF. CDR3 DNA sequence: TGCGCCAGCGGCAGCGGGAGCCCACTTTCGGGACAGTACTTC.

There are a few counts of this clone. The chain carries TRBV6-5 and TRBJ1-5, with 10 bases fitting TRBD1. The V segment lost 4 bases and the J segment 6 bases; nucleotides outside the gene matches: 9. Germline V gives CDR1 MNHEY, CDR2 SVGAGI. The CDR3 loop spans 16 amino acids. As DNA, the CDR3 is TGTGCCAGCAGTTCCGGGACAGGGGCAGCAGGTCAGCCCCAGCATTTT. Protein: CASSSGTGAAGQPQHF.

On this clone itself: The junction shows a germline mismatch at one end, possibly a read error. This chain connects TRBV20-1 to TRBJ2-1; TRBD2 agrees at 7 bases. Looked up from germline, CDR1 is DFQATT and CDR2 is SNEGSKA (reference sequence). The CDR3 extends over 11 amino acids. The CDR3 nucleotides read TGCAGTGCTAGTAAGGCGCGGGAGCGGTTCTTC. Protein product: CSASKARERFF.